This T cell receptor (beta chain) comes out of a study of regulatory T cells in long-lasting Graves disease. Study-wide results and caveats: A limited number of samples was an acknowledged limitation.

Assembly of TCR beta libraries relied on iRepertoire HTBI primers together with Arm-PCR of CDR3 regions. TCRdb re-analysed the multiplex PCR reads in MiXCR, keeping a single row per CDR3 protein. This sample has hundreds of thousands of distinct CDR3 sequences; less than 20% occur once, and the top ten carry around a sixth. As regards this clonotype: The antigen is unknown.

Time point described: newly diagnosed GD, antithyroid drugs for less than 3 months. PBMC RNA was the source of the TCR library. Guidelines of the American Thyroid Association were used to diagnose Graves' disease. The same data also went into a second study, on T cells in Graves' hyperthyroidism and ophthalmopathy. As reported in that work: Recently diagnosed hyperthyroidism of less than 2 months' duration affected patients aged 18 to 65.

The sequencing used peripheral blood mononuclear cells (PBMCs), collected at new diagnosis, from a patient treated with antithyroid drugs. This clonotype was sampled from a woman under 40 with Graves disease.

The CDR3: CASRTGGAYTGELFF. The CDR3 nucleotides read TGTGCCAGCCGGACAGGGGGAGCCTACACCGGGGAGCTGTTTTTT. The chain couples TRBV2 to TRBJ2-2, with 10 nucleotides matching TRBD1. Germline V gene sequence: CDR1 SNHLY, CDR2 FYNNEI. CDR3 size: 15 residues. V lost 8 bases, J lost 3 bases, and 6 bases stayed unmatched. Filled out from reference TRBV2 and TRBJ2-2, the complete variable domain reads EPEVTQTPSHQVTQMGQEVILRCVPISNHLYFYWYRQILGQKVEFLVSFYNNEISEKSEIFDDQFSVERPDGSNFTLKIRSTKLEDSAMYFCASRTGGAYTGELFFGEGSRLTVL.